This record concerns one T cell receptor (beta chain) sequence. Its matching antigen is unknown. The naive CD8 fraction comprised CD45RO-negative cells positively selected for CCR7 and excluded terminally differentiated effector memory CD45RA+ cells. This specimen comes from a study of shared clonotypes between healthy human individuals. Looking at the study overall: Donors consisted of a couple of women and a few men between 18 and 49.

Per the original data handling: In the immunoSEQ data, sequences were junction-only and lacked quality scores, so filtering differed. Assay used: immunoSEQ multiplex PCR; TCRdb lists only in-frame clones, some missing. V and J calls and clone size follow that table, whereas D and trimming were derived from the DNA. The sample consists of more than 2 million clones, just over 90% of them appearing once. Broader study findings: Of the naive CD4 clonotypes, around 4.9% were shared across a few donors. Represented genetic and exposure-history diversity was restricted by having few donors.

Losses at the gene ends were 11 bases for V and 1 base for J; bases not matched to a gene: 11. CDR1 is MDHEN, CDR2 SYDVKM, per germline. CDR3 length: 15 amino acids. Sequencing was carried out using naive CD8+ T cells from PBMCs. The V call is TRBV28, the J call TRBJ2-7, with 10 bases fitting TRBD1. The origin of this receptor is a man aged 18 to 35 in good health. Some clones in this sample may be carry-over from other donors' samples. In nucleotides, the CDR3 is TGTGCCTCCTGTTGGGGACAGGGGACTTCCTACGAGCAGTACTTC. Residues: CASCWGQGTSYEQYF.